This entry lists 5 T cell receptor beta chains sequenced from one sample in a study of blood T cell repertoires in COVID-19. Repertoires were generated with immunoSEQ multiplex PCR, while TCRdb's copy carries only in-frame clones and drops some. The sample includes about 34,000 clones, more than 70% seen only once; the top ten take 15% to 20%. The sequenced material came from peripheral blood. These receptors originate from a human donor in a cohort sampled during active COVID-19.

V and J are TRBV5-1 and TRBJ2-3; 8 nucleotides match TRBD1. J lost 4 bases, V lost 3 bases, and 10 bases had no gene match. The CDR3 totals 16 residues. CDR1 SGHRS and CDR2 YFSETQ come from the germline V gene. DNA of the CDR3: TGCGCCAGCAGCTCGAGGACAGGGTTGAGGGCAGATACGCAGTATTTT. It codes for CASSSRTGLRADTQYF.

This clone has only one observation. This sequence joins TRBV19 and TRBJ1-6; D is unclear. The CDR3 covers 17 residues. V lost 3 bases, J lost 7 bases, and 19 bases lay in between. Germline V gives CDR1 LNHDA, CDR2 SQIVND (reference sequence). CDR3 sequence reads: CASSITPVGWENSPLHF. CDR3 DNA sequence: TGTGCCAGTAGTATTACCCCTGTGGGGTGGGAGAATTCACCCCTCCACTTT.

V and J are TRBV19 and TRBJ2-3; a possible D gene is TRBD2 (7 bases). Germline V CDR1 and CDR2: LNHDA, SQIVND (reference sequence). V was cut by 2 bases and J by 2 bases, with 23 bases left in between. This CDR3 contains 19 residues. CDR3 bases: TGTGCCAGTAGTATAAGTTGGGGGGGCAGATTCCTTTCCACAGATACGCAGTATTTT. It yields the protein CASSISWGGRFLSTDTQYF. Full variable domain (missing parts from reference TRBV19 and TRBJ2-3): DGGITQSPKYLFRKEGQNVTLSCEQNLNHDAMYWYRQDPGQGLRLIYYSQIVNDFQKGDIAEGYSVSREKKESFPLTVTSAQKNPTAFYLCASSISWGGRFLSTDTQYFGPGTRLTVL.

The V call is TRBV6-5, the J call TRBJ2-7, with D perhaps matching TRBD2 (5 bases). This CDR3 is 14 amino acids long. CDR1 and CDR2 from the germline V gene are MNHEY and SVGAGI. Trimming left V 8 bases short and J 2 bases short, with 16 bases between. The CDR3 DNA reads TGTGCCAGCCGTCGAGGACTGTTACCCTACGAGCAGTACTTC. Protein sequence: CASRRGLLPYEQYF.

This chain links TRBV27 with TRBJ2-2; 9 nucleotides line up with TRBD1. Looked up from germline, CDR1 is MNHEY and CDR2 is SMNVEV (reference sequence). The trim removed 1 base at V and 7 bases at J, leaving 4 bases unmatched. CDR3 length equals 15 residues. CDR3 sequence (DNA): TGTGCCAGCAGTTTATACAGGGGGCGCAGCGGGGAGCTGTTTTTT. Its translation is CASSLYRGRSGELFF.